This T cell receptor beta chain originates from a study of CDR3 diversity in severe acne (dated by TCRdb to between 2018 and 2020). Library method: PCR. Sequencing used an Illumina HiSeq 2000. The public sequencing data were trimmed at Q25 with fastp and processed into clonotypes with MiXCR by TCRdb, which kept only in-frame beta chains. Entries are consolidated by CDR3 protein sequence, retaining the most common genes and DNA. The sample contains about 100,000 distinct CDR3 sequences, about half of them found a single time. 12% of the sample comes from the top ten. Regarding this clonotype: Its specific antigen is unknown. Base-call qualities are not available, and no considerably larger clone is one nucleotide away.

The junction shows trimming of 9 bases on V and 2 bases on J, plus 17 bases between the germline ends. From the germline V gene (reference sequence), CDR1 is LGHDT and CDR2 is YNNKEL. From the cysteine up to the valine, the CDR3 has a length of 14 residues. The only DNA kept is the CDR3, 42 bases in frame from the first base. The TCR comes from a male donor with acne. The sample comprised blood. This receptor chain uses TRBV3-1 and TRBJ2-7, with the D gene call left open. The DNA sequence follows: TGTGCCAGAGTCACAACATTCCCCACCTACGAGCAGTACGTC. Its product reads: CARVTTFPTYEQYV.